These 10 T cell receptor beta chains share one sample of origin, sequenced in a study of post-analysis software for immune sequencing data. Study-wide findings and caveats: TRBV5-6, TRBV5-1 and TRBV20-1 belonged to a set of five TRBV segments that were more frequent in patients than controls.

No antigen is known for these receptors. The TCR beta cDNA libraries contained unique molecular identifiers. MiXCR, applied by TCRdb to the PCR reads, yields one record per CDR3 protein. The table lists 650,000 to 900,000 distinct CDR3 sequences, under 60% of them singletons. The sequencing input was blood. The receptors stem from a girl aged 5-17 years with multiple sclerosis.

The chain has TRBV5-1 and TRBJ2-1; TRBD2 is a possible D gene (6 bases). Germline CDR1 is SGHRS and CDR2 is YFSETQ. V dropped 5 bases and J dropped 9 bases, with 18 bases sitting between them. The CDR3 runs to 14 residues. CDR3 DNA sequence: TGCGCCAGCAGGGGGGGAGGCGCCCTCAGTGAGCAGTTCTTC. Translating it yields CASRGGGALSEQFF.

The V and J genes are TRBV6-5 and TRBJ1-4; no definite D call. Germline V gives CDR1 MNHEY, CDR2 SVGAGI. The CDR3 is 14 residues long. V lost 2 bases and J 7 bases, leaving 11 bases between the germline ends. This chain's CDR3 is CASSYPDGGEKLFF. CDR3 DNA sequence: TGTGCCAGCAGTTACCCCGATGGCGGTGAAAAACTGTTTTTT.

The rearrangement joins TRBV12-3 or TRBV12-4 to TRBJ2-5; the match to TRBD2 covers 7 bases. The CDR3 spans 17 residues. After removal of 2 bases from V and 1 base from J, the junction contained 10 bases not matched to a gene. The CDR3 DNA follows: TGTGCCAGCAGTTTATCGTTTGCGGGAGACATCCAAGAGACCCAGTACTTC. Its protein product is CASSLSFAGDIQETQYF.

The chain recombines TRBV7-9 with TRBJ2-1; 9 nucleotides align to TRBD2. This CDR3 is 16 amino acids long. The germline V gene has CDR1 SEHNR and CDR2 FQNEAQ (reference sequence). V lost 5 bases to trimming and J lost 2 bases; unmatched junction nucleotides: 7. The CDR3 DNA sequence: TGTGCCAGCAGCCCGGGACTAGCAGTAGCCTACAATGAGCAGTTCTTC. It yields the protein CASSPGLAVAYNEQFF.

The CDR3 here is CASSLSGLVPYNEQFF. As DNA, the CDR3 is TGTGCCAGCAGCCTTAGCGGTCTTGTTCCCTACAATGAGCAGTTCTTC. This chain joins TRBV7-9 and TRBJ2-1, with a weak D call TRBD2 (6 bases). The CDR3 extends over 16 amino acids. Germline-derived CDR1 and CDR2 are SEHNR and FQNEAQ (reference sequence). V lost 5 bases and J 2 bases, leaving 16 bases between the germline ends.

Details on this clonotype: Germline is not matched at one junction end, which may reflect a read error. The chain recombines TRBV6-6 with TRBJ2-3; TRBD2 aligns across 14 bases. The germline CDR1 and CDR2 sequences are MNHNY and SVGAGI (reference sequence). This CDR3 has 16 residues. The DNA of the CDR3 is TGTGCCGGCAGCTCTTCCGGGACTAGCGGGAGAGGTACGCAGTATTTT. This translates into CAGSSSGTSGRGTQYF.

Turning to this clonotype: This may be a read error, as it is one base from a much larger clone. V gene TRBV4-1 combines with J gene TRBJ2-5; D uncertain. The closer fit of TRBJ2-7 to the DNA end suggests the J call may be wrong. Germline V gene lookup returns CDR1 MGHRA and CDR2 YSYEKL. The CDR3 has 12 amino acids. CDR3 protein: CACSQDHYEQYF. In nucleotides, the CDR3 is TGCGCCTGCAGCCAAGACCACTACGAGCAGTACTTC.

This rearrangement joins TRBV7-2 to TRBJ2-7, with 7 bases identical to TRBD2. The J call may be wrong; the DNA end is better matched by TRBJ2-4. The CDR3 runs 14 residues. The germline CDR1 and CDR2 sequences are SGHTA and FQGNSA. The CDR3 bases are TGTGCCAGCAGCTCCGGACTAGGAGGGGACATTCAGTACTTC. Its translation is CASSSGLGGDIQYF.

This clonotype came up a few times. The J gene is TRBJ1-4, the V gene TRBV6-5; 8 bases align to TRBD1. This CDR3 comprises 15 residues. CDR1 and CDR2 from the germline V gene are MNHEY and SVGAGI. J lost 6 bases, V lost 5 bases, and 8 bases had no gene match. For the CDR3, the DNA is TGTGCCAGCAGTACCCGCAGGGGGCTAGATGAAAAACTGTTTTTT. Protein: CASSTRRGLDEKLFF.

The J gene is TRBJ2-5, the V gene TRBV7-2; D is possibly TRBD2 (5 bases). Deletions cut 2 bases from V and 2 bases from J, with 9 bases between. Germline assignment: CDR1 SGHTA and CDR2 FQGNSA. This CDR3 contains 14 residues. In nucleotides, the CDR3 is TGTGCCAGCAGCTTAAGTAGCGAACAAGAGACCCAGTACTTC. Residues: CASSLSSEQETQYF.